What follows are 17 T cell receptor beta chains derived from one specimen sequenced in a study of cytomegalovirus exposure and HLA in healthy donors. Use of 60 Vbeta and 13 Jbeta primers characterized the PCR. Only in-frame clones appear in the TCRdb table, and some are missing; sequencing was by immunoSEQ multiplex PCR. Of 100,000 or so clones in the sample, roughly three quarters were seen once. Sequenced input: PBMCs. Receptors originate from a female donor in good health and CMV-seropositive.

J is TRBJ2-7 and V is TRBV11-2, with no clear D. The V and J ends lost 0 bases and 5 bases respectively, with 14 bases between them. The CDR3 runs to 15 residues. Per germline, CDR1 SGHAT and CDR2 FQNNGV. For the CDR3, the DNA is TGTGCCAGCAGCTTAGAGCGGCCAGTAGTCAACGAGCAGTACTTC. Encoded protein: CASSLERPVVNEQYF.

The rearrangement links TRBV19 to TRBJ1-2, with D possibly TRBD1 on 5 matching bases. The germline V gene encodes CDR1 LNHDA and CDR2 SQIVND (reference sequence). V was trimmed by 4 bases and J by 4 bases, leaving 19 bases between them. The CDR3 has 16 amino acids. For the CDR3, the DNA is TGTGCCAGTAGTAGGGGGACTATGGGGGTCGTCTATGGCTACACCTTC. It translates to CASSRGTMGVVYGYTF.

V and J are TRBV4-3 and TRBJ1-1, with D uncertain. Germline-derived CDR1 and CDR2 are LGHNA and YSLEER. The CDR3 is 14 amino acids. Trimming cost V 1 base and J 0 bases, with 6 bases left between them. The CDR3 spells CASSQGLVNTEAFF. CDR3 bases: TGCGCCAGCAGCCAAGGACTCGTGAACACTGAAGCTTTCTTT.

The CDR3 loop is CASSLEGGRTPTSYEQYF. The CDR3 bases are TGTGCCAGCAGCTTAGAGGGGGGGAGGACTCCAACGTCCTACGAGCAGTACTTC. The chain carries TRBV7-2 and TRBJ2-5; possible D gene TRBD2, 7 bases. TRBJ2-7 explains the end of the DNA better; the J call may be wrong. This CDR3 has 18 residues. Per germline, CDR1 SGHTA and CDR2 FQGNSA.

The rearrangement joins TRBV28 to TRBJ2-1; D is unclear. The CDR3 sequence is 10 residues long. Germline values: CDR1 MDHEN, CDR2 SYDVKM. Trimming removed 4 bases at V and 7 bases at J, with 2 bases between. The CDR3: CASSSNEQFF. For the CDR3, the DNA is TGTGCCAGCAGTTCGAATGAGCAGTTCTTC.

The V gene is TRBV7-2, the J gene TRBJ2-7, with D unclear. Looked up from germline, CDR1 is SGHTA and CDR2 is FQGNSA. This CDR3 contains 14 residues. The V end was cut by 6 bases, the J end by 2 bases, with 14 bases between. As DNA, the CDR3 is TGTGCCAGCAGACTGGCGGTCAATACCTACGAGCAGTACTTC. Translated, it gives CASRLAVNTYEQYF.

V is TRBV28 and J is TRBJ2-3, with 7 bases that match TRBD1. The CDR3 loop spans 15 amino acids. The J segment lost 0 bases and the V segment lost 6 bases, leaving 6 bases of the junction unmatched. Germline V CDR1 and CDR2: MDHEN, SYDVKM. The CDR3 is CASSQRQGSTDTQYF. The CDR3 DNA reads TGTGCCAGCAGCCAAAGACAGGGTAGCACAGATACGCAGTATTTT.

The chain combines TRBV7-9 with TRBJ2-5, with D unclear. CDR1 and CDR2 (germline): SEHNR, FQNEAQ (reference sequence). V was shortened by 4 bases and J by 4 bases, with 4 bases between the two germline ends. This CDR3 region has 11 residues. This chain's CDR3 is CASSSLETQYF. The DNA for the CDR3 is TGTGCCAGCAGCTCCCTAGAGACCCAGTACTTC.

This clone was seen a single time. This chain connects TRBV6-1 to TRBJ1-1; no clear D. CDR1 and CDR2 (germline): MNHNS, SASEGT. V gave up 6 bases and J gave up 4 bases, with 6 bases separating them. CDR3 length: 11 amino acids. CDR3 in amino acids: CASRTGTEAFF. The DNA of the CDR3 is TGTGCCAGCAGGACGGGCACTGAAGCTTTCTTT.

The rearrangement links TRBV9 to TRBJ2-3; D remains unclear. Between the trimmed V and J ends, which lost 0 bases and 1 base, there was a span of 3 bases. Germline-derived CDR1 and CDR2 are SGDLS and YYNGEE. The CDR3 consists of 13 residues. The CDR3 region is CASSVARTDTQYF. The CDR3 bases are TGTGCCAGCAGCGTAGCTCGCACAGATACGCAGTATTTT.

V is TRBV7-2 and J is TRBJ2-3, with 7 bases that match TRBD2. Germline-derived CDR1 and CDR2 are SGHTA and FQGNSA. The CDR3 sequence is 14 residues long. The junction had 5 bases not matched to a gene; V was cut back by 5 bases and J by 3 bases. The CDR3 DNA reads as TGTGCCAGCAGCCCGCGGGGGTTGACAGATACGCAGTATTTT. Amino acid sequence: CASSPRGLTDTQYF. Complete variable domain (other parts from reference TRBV7-2 and TRBJ2-3): GAGVSQSPSNKVTEKGKDVELRCDPISGHTALYWYRQSLGQGLEFLIYFQGNSAPDKSGLPSDRFSAERTGGSVSTLTIQRTQQEDSAVYLCASSPRGLTDTQYFGPGTRLTVL.

The chain recombines TRBV23-1 with TRBJ2-1; 9 bases are a match to TRBD2. TRBV23-1 is assigned to the ORF class and has an uncertain function. Unmatched junction bases numbered 18, after V lost 8 bases and J lost 10 bases. The CDR3 is 16 amino acids. CDR3 in amino acids: CASFQLSGRSLREQFF. CDR3 coding DNA: TGCGCCAGCTTTCAATTAAGCGGGAGGAGTCTGAGGGAGCAGTTCTTC.

This sequence joins TRBV2 and TRBJ2-1; 15 positions match TRBD2. The CDR3 extends over 15 amino acids. Germline V gives CDR1 SNHLY, CDR2 FYNNEI. The V and J ends lost 6 bases and 10 bases, in that order; junction bases with no gene match: 7. CDR3 sequence: CASSPPGLAGGEQFF. The CDR3 nucleotides read TGTGCCAGCAGCCCGCCCGGACTAGCGGGAGGGGAGCAGTTCTTC.

The J gene is TRBJ2-5, the V gene TRBV29-1; TRBD1 aligns across 9 bases. With 3 bases clipped from V and 1 base from J, the junction kept 6 bases outside the gene matches. The CDR3 is 15 residues long. CDR1 is SQVTM and CDR2 is ANQGSEA in the germline V gene. This CDR3 reads CSVDQGTGLQETQYF. The CDR3, as DNA: TGCAGCGTTGATCAGGGGACAGGGCTCCAAGAGACCCAGTACTTC.

This sequence joins TRBV11-2 and TRBJ2-7, with D maybe TRBD2 (5 bases). The V end was cut by 5 bases, the J end by 7 bases, with 15 bases between. The CDR3 is 13 amino acids. CDR1 is SGHAT, CDR2 FQNNGV, per germline. CDR3 loop: CASSAEAGGEQYF. CDR3 coding DNA: TGTGCCAGCAGCGCGGAGGCGGGTGGGGAGCAGTACTTC.

The CDR3 is CASSTDDSLNTEAFF. CDR3 nucleotides: TGTGCCAGTAGTACCGACGACAGTTTGAACACTGAAGCTTTCTTT. The chain carries TRBV19 and TRBJ1-1, with D perhaps TRBD1 (5 bases). This CDR3 contains 15 residues. Germline V gene lookup returns CDR1 LNHDA and CDR2 SQIVND (reference sequence). The V end lost 4 bases, the J end lost 0 bases, and 12 bases lay between the germline ends.

This clone was seen more than once but under ten times. J is TRBJ2-7 and V is TRBV19; tentative D call: TRBD2 (7 bases). The germline CDR1 and CDR2 sequences are LNHDA and SQIVND (reference sequence). Trimming stripped 5 bases from V and 3 bases from J, with 20 bases between. The CDR3 runs 16 residues. CDR3 sequence: CASSPRGAGANYEQYF. The CDR3 bases are TGTGCCAGTAGTCCACGGGGGGCGGGGGCCAACTACGAGCAGTACTTC.